These 3 T cell receptor beta chains originate from one sample sequenced in a study of shared clonotypes between healthy human individuals. Assay used: immunoSEQ multiplex PCR; TCRdb lists only in-frame clones, some missing. The top ten hold about 0.94% of the sample, which has 850,000 to 1,100,000 clones, approximately 80% seen once. The sequencing sample was made of memory CD4+ T cells from PBMCs. The subset denotes: CD45RA-negative fraction. These receptor sequences come from a man between 18 and 35 years old in good health. Some clones in this sample may be carry-over from other donors' samples.

This clone came up once. The identical CDR3 is also encoded by other nucleotide sequences in the sample. The gene calls are TRBV28 and TRBJ1-3; D gene uncertain. The CDR3 is made up of 11 amino acids. Germline V gene data show CDR1 as MDHEN and CDR2 as SYDVKM. Trimming left V 3 bases short and J 8 bases short, with 5 bases between. The CDR3 bases are TGTGCCAGCAGTTTCGAGGACACCATATATTTT. Translation gives CASSFEDTIYF.

The sample holds a few counts of this clone. The chain recombines TRBV28 with TRBJ1-2, with no clear D. The V end was cut by 5 bases, the J end by 4 bases, with 11 bases between. The CDR3 contains 13 residues. Per the germline V gene, CDR1 is MDHEN and CDR2 is SYDVKM. The CDR3 loop is CASSDGRTYGYTF. The CDR3 coding sequence is TGTGCCAGCAGTGACGGACGGACCTATGGCTACACCTTC.

This chain connects TRBV10-3 to TRBJ2-1, with 9 bases identical to TRBD2. The ends lost 2 bases at V and 4 bases at J; junction bases unmatched: 12. Germline CDR1 and CDR2: ENHRY and SYGVKD. This CDR3 spans 18 amino acids. CDR3 amino acids: CAISEVLAGAGVYNEQFF. The CDR3 region has the DNA TGTGCCATCAGTGAGGTGTTAGCGGGAGCGGGGGTTTACAATGAGCAGTTCTTC.